This passage covers 7 T cell receptor beta chains from one sample sequenced in a study of a mutant IDH1 vaccine in newly diagnosed glioma. The antigens for these receptors are not known. Time point denoted: week 47, end of study. It was 300 ug of mutant IDH1 20-mer peptide that made up each vaccine dose, given with topical imiquimod. Clones were read by immunoSEQ multiplex PCR, and TCRdb kept only the in-frame ones, dropping some. The sample includes tens of thousands of clones, roughly 71% of them seen just once. The material was PBMCs, obtained from a glioma patient whose treatment included an IDH1 peptide vaccine. These receptors were collected from a man in his forties with glioma.

J is TRBJ1-1 and V is TRBV18; no definite D call. The germline V gene has CDR1 KGHSH and CDR2 LQKENI. The CDR3 totals 15 residues. V lost 2 bases, J lost 3 bases, and 13 bases lay in between. The CDR3 sequence is CASSPGVGLDTEAFF. The CDR3 DNA sequence: TGTGCCAGCTCACCAGGGGTGGGCCTAGACACTGAAGCTTTCTTT.

This clone was counted once. The V gene is TRBV18, the J gene TRBJ2-5; 8 bases map to TRBD2. CDR1 is KGHSH, CDR2 LQKENI, per germline. V dropped 3 bases and J dropped 3; count of bases not matched to a gene: 3. The CDR3 is 14 amino acids. The CDR3 nucleotides are TGTGCCAGCTCACCTGGAGCGGGAGAAGAGACCCAGTACTTC. Its protein is CASSPGAGEETQYF.

This chain joins TRBV19 and TRBJ1-4, with D possibly TRBD1 on 6 matching bases. V gave up 6 bases and J gave up 0 bases, with 17 bases separating them. Germline V gives CDR1 LNHDA, CDR2 SQIVND (reference sequence). This CDR3 has 17 residues. In nucleotides, the CDR3 is TGTGCCAGTAGCGGGGGGGCAGGAATAGCAACTAATGAAAAACTGTTTTTT. It yields the protein CASSGGAGIATNEKLFF.

CDR3 amino acids: CASWDRGDTGELFF. CDR3 coding DNA: TGTGCCAGTTGGGACAGGGGAGACACCGGGGAGCTGTTTTTT. The rearrangement uses TRBV19 and TRBJ2-2; 10 nucleotides line up with TRBD1. The CDR3 is 14 residues long. Germline CDR1 and CDR2: LNHDA and SQIVND (reference sequence). With V trimmed by 8 bases and J by 3 bases, 3 bases remained unmatched.

The chain combines TRBV6-6 with TRBJ2-7; D possibly corresponds to TRBD1 (6 bases). CDR3 length: 13 amino acids. Per the germline V gene, CDR1 is MNHNY and CDR2 is SVGAGI (reference sequence). Trimming took off 0 bases at V and 6 bases at J, with 9 bases between the two ends. This chain's CDR3 is CASSYSNRVEQYV. CDR3 in DNA: TGTGCCAGCAGTTACTCGAACAGGGTCGAGCAGTACGTC.

Only one count was recorded for this clone. The genes are TRBV6-6 and TRBJ1-5, with TRBD1 as a possible D gene (5 bases). This CDR3 comprises 14 residues. CDR1 is MNHNY and CDR2 is SVGAGI in the germline V gene (reference sequence). V was cut by 2 bases and J by 2 bases, with 7 bases left in between. CDR3 coding DNA: TGTGCCAGCAGTTACCGGGGGGGCAATCAGCCCCAGCATTTT. Amino acid sequence: CASSYRGGNQPQHF.

The sample holds a few counts of this clone. The chain links TRBV4-3 to TRBJ2-1, with TRBD2 identical over 11 bases. There are 19 residues in the CDR3. Losses at the gene ends were 0 bases for V and 2 bases for J; bases not matched to a gene: 9. Germline values: CDR1 LGHNA, CDR2 YSLEER. CDR3 amino acids: CASSQELAGATGAYNEQFF. For the CDR3, the DNA is TGCGCCAGCAGCCAAGAACTAGCGGGAGCTACGGGGGCCTACAATGAGCAGTTCTTC.